The TCR beta chain described here comes from a study of blood T cell repertoires in COVID-19. Study as a whole: Sources were T cells, B-cell-depleted T cells, or PBMCs; the material itself was cDNA or gDNA.

The germline V gene encodes CDR1 SQVTM and CDR2 ANQGSEA. The CDR3 has 14 residues. V was cut by 6 bases and J by 4 bases, with 18 bases left in between. The assay was immunoSEQ multiplex PCR, and TCRdb's table has in-frame clones only and misses some. Of about 270,000 clones detected, 85% appear once; the ten largest clones hold 13%. The receptor's source is a human donor in a cohort sampled during active COVID-19. Sequenced input: peripheral blood. The chain carries TRBV29-1 and TRBJ1-1; D gene ambiguous. In DNA, the CDR3 is TGCAGCGTGAACGTACCTCCACGGTCCACTGAAGCTTTCTTT. Protein product: CSVNVPPRSTEAFF.